This T cell receptor (beta chain) was obtained from a study of tumor and adjacent non-tumor tissue in lung cancer. Turning to the study itself: There were 11 to 13 adenocarcinoma, 2 squamous cell carcinoma and 1 small cell lung cancer cases.

Comment on this clonotype: The junction differs from germline at one of its ends, possibly a read error.

No cell sorting was done before RNA was extracted from the tissue. A modified ARM-PCR protocol with three rounds of nested PCR amplified TCRbeta. TCRdb itself ran the multiplex PCR reads through MiXCR, one entry per CDR3 protein. There are about 140,000 distinct CDR3 sequences in the sample; roughly 70% occur only once, and 15% to 20% lies in the top ten. Germline-derived CDR1 and CDR2 are SQVTM and ANQGSEA. There are 13 residues in the CDR3. Input material: lung tumor tissue. This sequence joins TRBV29-1 and TRBJ1-1; possible D gene TRBD1, 5 bases. This receptor was taken from a man in his fifties or sixties with small cell lung cancer. CDR3 bases: TGCAGCGTTATGGGGCAGATGAACACTGAAGCTCTCTTT. Translation: CSVMGQMNTEALF. Full variable domain (remainder filled in from reference TRBV29-1 and TRBJ1-1): SAVISQKPSRDICQRGTSLTIQCQVDSQVTMMFWYRQQPGQSLTLIATANQGSEATYESGFVIDKFPISRPNLTFSTLTVSNMSPEDSSIYLCSVMGQMNTEALFGQGTRLTVV.